Below are 17 T cell receptor beta chains sequenced from a single sample in a study of glioma-infiltrating T cells. TCR alpha and beta CDR3 regions were amplified from RNA using iRepertoire nested multiplex PCR. TCRdb ran MiXCR on the multiplex PCR reads and lists one entry per CDR3 protein. Counted here are 150,000 or so distinct CDR3 sequences, roughly two fifths occurring once; the ten biggest clones make up around a fifth. The specimen sequenced was glioma tissue, nonneoplastic brain tissue, or PBMCs (not recorded which). The receptors come from a human donor with low-grade glioma or glioblastoma, undergoing nonglioma brain surgery, or in good health (not recorded which).

The chain uses TRBV4-1 and TRBJ2-7, with D unresolved. The V end lost 1 base, the J end lost 5 bases, and 12 bases lay between the germline ends. Germline-derived CDR1 and CDR2 are MGHRA and YSYEKL. The CDR3 extends over 14 amino acids. This CDR3 reads CASSQGRFVHEQYF. Here the CDR3 DNA reads TGCGCCAGCAGCCAAGGCAGGTTTGTCCACGAGCAGTACTTC.

V and J are TRBV24-1 and TRBJ2-1; D remains unclear. The length of the CDR3 is 13 residues. The germline CDR1 and CDR2 sequences are KGHDR and SFDVKD. V was pared by 0 bases and J by 14 bases, with 13 bases between. CDR3 bases: TGTGCCACCAGTGATTTGAGTCGGTATAGGAAGTTCTTC. Protein product: CATSDLSRYRKFF.

The rearrangement uses TRBV20-1 and TRBJ1-2; 8 nucleotides line up with TRBD1. This CDR3 contains 13 residues. CDR1 DFQATT and CDR2 SNEGSKA come from the germline V gene (reference sequence). Trimming took 2 bases from V and 5 from J; bases not matched to a gene: 4. CDR3: CSARPTGEYGYTF. The CDR3 nucleotides read TGCAGTGCTAGACCGACAGGGGAGTATGGCTACACCTTC.

At least ten counts were recorded for this clonotype. This chain links TRBV6-6 with TRBJ1-1, with D unclear. Germline V gene sequence: CDR1 MNHNY, CDR2 SVGAGI (reference sequence). The V and J ends lost 2 bases and 10 bases respectively, with 8 bases between them. The CDR3 is 11 residues long. The CDR3 is CASSYLARAFF. CDR3 bases: TGTGCCAGCAGTTACCTTGCCAGAGCTTTCTTT.

This clonotype was counted many times. This chain joins TRBV20-1 and TRBJ2-3; D remains unclear. Trimming removed 3 bases from V and 3 bases from J, with 16 bases in between. CDR3 length equals 15 residues. Per the germline V gene, CDR1 is DFQATT and CDR2 is SNEGSKA (reference sequence). The CDR3 nucleotides read TGCAGTGCTAGCATCCGGAATATGGGTACAGATACGCAGTATTTT. This translates into CSASIRNMGTDTQYF.

The chain combines TRBV6-1 with TRBJ1-5; no definite D call. Germline V gene lookup returns CDR1 MNHNS and CDR2 SASEGT. V was trimmed by 5 bases and J by 3 bases, leaving 8 bases between them. The CDR3 totals 13 residues. CDR3 residues: CASSTGSNQPQHF. The CDR3 nucleotides read TGTGCCAGCAGTACGGGGTCCAATCAGCCCCAGCATTTT.

The chain joins TRBV2 to TRBJ2-1, with TRBD2 matching 14 bases. The germline gives CDR1 SNHLY, CDR2 FYNNEI. V lost 7 bases and J lost 2; bases outside the gene matches: 10. There are 18 residues in the CDR3. CDR3 sequence reads: CASKGTSGSAGTYNEQFF. Written as DNA, the CDR3 is TGTGCCAGCAAAGGGACTAGCGGGAGTGCGGGTACCTACAATGAGCAGTTCTTC.

The CDR3, as DNA: TGTGCCAGCAGTCTCCGACAGGGAAACATTCAGTACTTC. As protein: CASSLRQGNIQYF. The chain recombines TRBV28 with TRBJ2-4; 7 nucleotides line up with TRBD1. This CDR3 is 13 amino acids long. With 5 bases clipped from V and 6 bases from J, the junction kept 4 bases outside the gene matches. CDR1 and CDR2 from the germline V gene are MDHEN and SYDVKM.

The gene calls are TRBV14 and TRBJ2-1, with D hard to call. The CDR3 extends over 14 amino acids. Germline CDR1 is SGHDN and CDR2 is FVKESK. Trimming cost V 1 base and J 0 bases, with 4 bases left between them. CDR3 sequence: CASSQGSSYNEQFF. The CDR3 bases are TGTGCCAGCAGCCAAGGGAGCTCCTACAATGAGCAGTTCTTC.

V is TRBV7-2 and J is TRBJ2-1; TRBD2 matches 7 bases. J was trimmed by 8 bases and V by 5 bases; bases with no gene match: 15. In germline, CDR1 is SGHTA, CDR2 FQGNSA. CDR3 length: 16 amino acids. The CDR3 spells CASSHPLGGRRDEQFF. For the CDR3, the DNA is TGTGCCAGCAGCCACCCCCTGGGCGGGAGAAGAGATGAGCAGTTCTTC.

In its sample, this clonotype was seen once. An end of the junction does not agree with germline; a read error may underlie this. This chain uses TRBV3-1 with TRBJ2-3; no reliable D call. This CDR3 comprises 14 residues. Germline CDR1 and CDR2: LGHDT and YNNKEL (reference sequence). In DNA, the CDR3 is TGTGCCAGCACCCAAGACCGACCCACAGATACGCAGTATTTT. Protein product: CASTQDRPTDTQYF.

Comment on this clonotype: Possible read error: a much larger clone is one base away. The chain couples TRBV6-2 or TRBV6-3 to TRBJ2-7; D might be TRBD1 (5 bases). This CDR3 contains 14 residues. Germline CDR1 reads MNHEY; CDR2 reads SVGEGT. CDR3 loop: CASNYRRDAYEQYF. CDR3 in DNA: TGTGCCAGCAATTACCGCAGGGATGCCTACGAGCAGTACTTC.

This clonotype was detected only a few times. V and J are TRBV28 and TRBJ2-3, with 10 bases lining up with TRBD2. The germline V gene has CDR1 MDHEN and CDR2 SYDVKM. Unmatched junction bases numbered 6, after V lost 4 bases and J lost 5 bases. The CDR3 length is 15 residues. The CDR3 coding sequence is TGTGCCAGCAGTTCCTCTAGCGGGAGTAGAGATACGCAGTATTTT. This translates into CASSSSSGSRDTQYF.

V is TRBV15 and J is TRBJ1-2; 9 positions match TRBD1. CDR3 length: 16 residues. Germline loops: CDR1 LNHNV, CDR2 YYDKDF (reference sequence). V shed 1 base and J 7 bases; nucleotides not matched to a gene: 10. CDR3 DNA: TGTGCCACCAGCAGAGGCTTGGGACAGGGTTTTGGTGGCTACACCTTC. This codes for CATSRGLGQGFGGYTF.

CDR3 sequence (DNA): TGCGCCAGCAGCCAGGCAGGCTCCTACAATGAGCAGTTCTTC. Translating it yields CASSQAGSYNEQFF. The V call is TRBV4-1, the J call TRBJ2-1; the D is unclear. This CDR3 contains 14 residues. CDR1 MGHRA and CDR2 YSYEKL come from the germline V gene. V was trimmed by 3 bases and J by 0 bases, leaving 6 bases between them.

This chain links TRBV4-1 with TRBJ2-5; D perhaps matches TRBD2 (6 bases). This CDR3 is 15 amino acids long. CDR1 is MGHRA and CDR2 is YSYEKL in the germline V gene. The V end was cut by 0 bases, the J end by 8 bases, with 16 bases between. Here the CDR3 DNA reads TGCGCCAGCAGCCAAGATCCCGGGTTCGGGGGAACCCAGTACTTC. The encoded protein is CASSQDPGFGGTQYF.

This clonotype was observed at least ten times. The V call is TRBV2, the J call TRBJ2-4, with D unresolved. The CDR3 consists of 15 residues. V lost 7 bases and J 0 bases, leaving 13 bases between the germline ends. CDR1 is SNHLY and CDR2 is FYNNEI in the germline V gene. CDR3 in amino acids: CASIPWGSAKNIQYF. In DNA form, the CDR3 reads TGTGCCAGCATCCCCTGGGGTTCAGCCAAAAACATTCAGTACTTC.